This is a list of T cell receptor beta chains from one sample in a study of cytomegalovirus exposure and HLA in healthy donors. Assay: immunoSEQ multiplex PCR; the TCRdb copy retains only in-frame clones and omits some. The sample lists around 150,000 clones, roughly 78% occurring once. The sample taken for sequencing was PBMCs. Receptors originate from a man aged 35 to 55 in good health and CMV-seronegative. The CDR3 runs from the conserved cysteine through the conserved F or W. Fields, in order: clone size, V gene, D gene, J gene, CDR3 DNA, CDR3 protein. The D gene is left open where the match is weak. Some rows mark clone size as missing; the rest say once, few, many or name a class of expanded clone.

size: NA; V: TRBV28; D: NA; J: TRBJ1-5; DNA: TGTGCCAGCAGTTCCCGGGTCTCCAATCAGCCCCAGCATTTT; CDR3: CASSSRVSNQPQHF
size: NA; V: TRBV28; D: TRBD1; J: TRBJ2-7; DNA: TGTGCCGCCCGCAACAGGGGCGAGCAGTACTTC; CDR3: CAARNRGEQYF
size: NA; V: TRBV7-9; D: TRBD1; J: TRBJ1-1; DNA: TGTGCCAGCAGCTCGACAGGGTTGTCGGTCACTGAAGCTTTCTTT; CDR3: CASSSTGLSVTEAFF
size: once; V: TRBV28; D: NA; J: TRBJ2-4; DNA: TGTGCCAGCAGGTTAATGCCTAGTGGCATTCAGTACTTC; CDR3: CASRLMPSGIQYF
size: NA; V: TRBV27; D: NA; J: TRBJ1-1; DNA: TGTGCCAGCAGTTTGGGGGGGCTCACTGAAGCTTTCTTT; CDR3: CASSLGGLTEAFF
size: NA; V: TRBV25-1; D: NA; J: TRBJ2-1; DNA: TGTGCCAGCAGTCCCTTAGGGACTCCGACCTACAATGAGCAGTTCTTC; CDR3: CASSPLGTPTYNEQFF
size: NA; V: TRBV28; D: NA; J: TRBJ2-1; DNA: NA; CDR3: CASSLWGQGSFF
size: NA; V: TRBV29-1; D: TRBD2; J: TRBJ2-1; DNA: TGCAGCACTTGGGGGACTAGCTGGCAGTTCTTC; CDR3: CSTWGTSWQFF
size: NA; V: TRBV25-1; D: NA; J: TRBJ1-3; DNA: TGTGCCAGCAGTGCCGGGTCCCTCTCTGGAAACACCATATATTTT; CDR3: CASSAGSLSGNTIYF
size: few; V: TRBV6-6; D: TRBD1; J: TRBJ1-4; DNA: TGTGCCAGCAGACTTACAGGGGATAAGGGTGAGGAACTGTTTTTT; CDR3: CASRLTGDKGEELFF
size: few; V: TRBV6-1; D: NA; J: TRBJ1-4; DNA: TGTGCCAGCATCGGGAGCTGGGGGAATGAAAAACTGTTTTTT; CDR3: CASIGSWGNEKLFF
size: NA; V: TRBV11-3; D: NA; J: TRBJ2-3; DNA: TGTGCCAGCAGCTTAGATCCGGATACGCAGTATTTT; CDR3: CASSLDPDTQYF
size: NA; V: TRBV27; D: TRBD1; J: TRBJ2-3; DNA: TGTGCCAGCGGCCAGGGACAGGGAACAGATACGCAGTATTTT; CDR3: CASGQGQGTDTQYF
size: NA; V: TRBV5-1; D: NA; J: TRBJ2-1; DNA: TGCGCCAGCAGCCATAGCGGAGTCAATGAGCAGTTCTTC; CDR3: CASSHSGVNEQFF